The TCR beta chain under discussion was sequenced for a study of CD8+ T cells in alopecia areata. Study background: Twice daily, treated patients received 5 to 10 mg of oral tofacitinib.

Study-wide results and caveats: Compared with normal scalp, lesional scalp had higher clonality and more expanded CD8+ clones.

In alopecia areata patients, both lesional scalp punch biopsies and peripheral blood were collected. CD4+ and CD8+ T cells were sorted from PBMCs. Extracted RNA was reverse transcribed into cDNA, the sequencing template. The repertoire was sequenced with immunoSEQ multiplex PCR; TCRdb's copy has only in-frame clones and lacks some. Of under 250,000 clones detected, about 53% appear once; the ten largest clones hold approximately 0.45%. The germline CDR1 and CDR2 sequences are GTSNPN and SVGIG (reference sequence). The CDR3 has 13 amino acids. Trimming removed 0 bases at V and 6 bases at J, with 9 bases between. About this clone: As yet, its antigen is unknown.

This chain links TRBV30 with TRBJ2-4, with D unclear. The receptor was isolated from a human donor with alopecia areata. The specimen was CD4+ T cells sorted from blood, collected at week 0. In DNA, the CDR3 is TGTGCCTGGAGTGTACGGATGATAAACATTCAGTACTTC. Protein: CAWSVRMINIQYF.